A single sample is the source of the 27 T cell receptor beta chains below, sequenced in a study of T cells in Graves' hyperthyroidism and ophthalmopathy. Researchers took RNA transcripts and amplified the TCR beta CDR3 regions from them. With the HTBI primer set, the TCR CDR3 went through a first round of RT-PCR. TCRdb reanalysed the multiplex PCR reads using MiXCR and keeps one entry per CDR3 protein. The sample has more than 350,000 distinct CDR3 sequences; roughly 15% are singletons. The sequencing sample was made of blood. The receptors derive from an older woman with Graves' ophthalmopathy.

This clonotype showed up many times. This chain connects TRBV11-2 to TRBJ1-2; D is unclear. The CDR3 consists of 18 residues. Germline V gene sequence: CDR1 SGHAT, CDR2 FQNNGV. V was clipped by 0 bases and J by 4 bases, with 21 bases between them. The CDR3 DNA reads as TGTGCCAGCAGCTTAGATCGCGGAGATCCCAGAGGATTCTATGGCTACACCTTC. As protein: CASSLDRGDPRGFYGYTF.

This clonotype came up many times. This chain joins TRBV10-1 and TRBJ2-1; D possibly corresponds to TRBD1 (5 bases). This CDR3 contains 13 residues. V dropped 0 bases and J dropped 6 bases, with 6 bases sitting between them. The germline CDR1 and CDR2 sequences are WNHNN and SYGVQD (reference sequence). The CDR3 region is CASSESGVNEQFF. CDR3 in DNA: TGCGCCAGCAGTGAGTCAGGGGTCAATGAGCAGTTCTTC.

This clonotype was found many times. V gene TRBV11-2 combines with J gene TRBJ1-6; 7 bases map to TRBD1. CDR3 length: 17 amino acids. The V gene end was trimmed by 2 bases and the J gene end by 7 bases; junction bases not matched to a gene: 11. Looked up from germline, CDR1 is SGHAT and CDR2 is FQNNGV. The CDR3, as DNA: TGTGCCAGCAGCTTACTCTTCGGCCGGGACAGCAATTCACCCCTCCACTTT. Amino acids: CASSLLFGRDSNSPLHF.

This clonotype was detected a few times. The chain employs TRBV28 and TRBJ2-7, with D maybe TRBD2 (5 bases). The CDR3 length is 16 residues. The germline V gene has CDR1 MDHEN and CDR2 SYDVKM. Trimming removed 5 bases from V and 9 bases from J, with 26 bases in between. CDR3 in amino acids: CASSPRGADSLIGQYF. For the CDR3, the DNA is TGTGCCAGCAGTCCCCGTGGAGCGGACTCTCTAATAGGGCAGTACTTC.

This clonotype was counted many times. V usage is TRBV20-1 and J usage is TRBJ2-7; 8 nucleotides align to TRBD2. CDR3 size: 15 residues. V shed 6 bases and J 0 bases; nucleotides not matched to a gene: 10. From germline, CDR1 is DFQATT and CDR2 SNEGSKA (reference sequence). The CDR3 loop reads CSANRAGEFSYEQYF. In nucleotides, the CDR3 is TGCAGTGCCAATCGAGCGGGAGAGTTCTCCTACGAGCAGTACTTC.

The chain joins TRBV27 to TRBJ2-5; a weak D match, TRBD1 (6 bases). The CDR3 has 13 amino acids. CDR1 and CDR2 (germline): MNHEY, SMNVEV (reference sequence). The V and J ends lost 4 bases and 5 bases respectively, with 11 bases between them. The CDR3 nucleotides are TGTGCCAGCAGTTCCCGACAGGAGGAGACCCAGTACTTC. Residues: CASSSRQEETQYF.

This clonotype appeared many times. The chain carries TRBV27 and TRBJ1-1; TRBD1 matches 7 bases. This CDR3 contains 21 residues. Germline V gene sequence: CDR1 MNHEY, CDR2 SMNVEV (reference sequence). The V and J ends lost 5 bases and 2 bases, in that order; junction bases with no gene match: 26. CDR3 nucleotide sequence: TGTGCCAGCAGTCCTAGGCTCGGACTCGGACAGGTCCAGCTGGGAAACACTGAAGCTTTCTTT. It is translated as CASSPRLGLGQVQLGNTEAFF.

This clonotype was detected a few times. CDR3 sequence: CASSPLAEGSYEQYF. CDR3 coding DNA: TGTGCCAGCAGCCCCCTAGCGGAGGGCTCCTACGAGCAGTACTTC. This chain uses TRBV6-1 with TRBJ2-7; TRBD2 matches 7 bases. The CDR3 length is 15 residues. Germline V gene data show CDR1 as MNHNS and CDR2 as SASEGT. After removal of 6 bases from V and 0 bases from J, the junction contained 8 bases not matched to a gene.

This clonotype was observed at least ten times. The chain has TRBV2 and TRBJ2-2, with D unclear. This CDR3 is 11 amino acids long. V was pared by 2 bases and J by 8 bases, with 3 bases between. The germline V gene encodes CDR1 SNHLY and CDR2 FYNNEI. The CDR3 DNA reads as TGTGCCAGCAGTGAACATGGGGAGCTGTTTTTT. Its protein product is CASSEHGELFF.

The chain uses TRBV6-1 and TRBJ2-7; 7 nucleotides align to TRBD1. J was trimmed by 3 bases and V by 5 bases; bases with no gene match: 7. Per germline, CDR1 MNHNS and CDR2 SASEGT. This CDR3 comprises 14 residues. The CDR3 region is CASSRQGEIYEQYF. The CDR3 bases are TGTGCCAGCAGTAGACAGGGTGAAATCTACGAGCAGTACTTC.

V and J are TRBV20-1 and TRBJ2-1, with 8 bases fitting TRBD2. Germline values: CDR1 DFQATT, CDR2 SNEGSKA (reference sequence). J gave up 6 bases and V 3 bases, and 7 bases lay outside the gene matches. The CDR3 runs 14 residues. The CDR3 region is CSASHSGRGNEQFF. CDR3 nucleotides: TGCAGTGCTAGCCACAGCGGGAGAGGCAATGAGCAGTTCTTC.

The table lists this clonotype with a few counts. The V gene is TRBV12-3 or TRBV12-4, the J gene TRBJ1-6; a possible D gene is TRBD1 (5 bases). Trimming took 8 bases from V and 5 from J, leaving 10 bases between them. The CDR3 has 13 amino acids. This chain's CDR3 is CASRRGHNSPLHF. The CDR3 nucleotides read TGTGCCAGCCGCCGGGGCCATAATTCACCCCTCCACTTT.

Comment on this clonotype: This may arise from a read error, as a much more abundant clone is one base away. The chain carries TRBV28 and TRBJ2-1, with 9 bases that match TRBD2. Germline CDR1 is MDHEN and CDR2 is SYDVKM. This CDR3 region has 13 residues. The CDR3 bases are TGTGCCAGCAAGGCGGGAGGGCTTAATGGGCAGTTCTTC. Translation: CASKAGGLNGQFF. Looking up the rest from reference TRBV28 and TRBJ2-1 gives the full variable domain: DVKVTQSSRYLVKRTGEKVFLECVQDMDHENMFWYRQDPGLGLRLIYFSYDVKMKEKGDIPEGYSVSREKKERFSLILESASTNQTSMYLCASKAGGLNGQFFGPGTRLTVL.

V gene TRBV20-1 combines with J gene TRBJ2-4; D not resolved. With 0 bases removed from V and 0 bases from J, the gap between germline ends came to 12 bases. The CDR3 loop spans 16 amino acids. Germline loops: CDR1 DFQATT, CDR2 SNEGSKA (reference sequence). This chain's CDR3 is CSARDRQRVAKNIQYF. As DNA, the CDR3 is TGCAGTGCTAGAGATCGGCAGAGAGTAGCCAAAAACATTCAGTACTTC.

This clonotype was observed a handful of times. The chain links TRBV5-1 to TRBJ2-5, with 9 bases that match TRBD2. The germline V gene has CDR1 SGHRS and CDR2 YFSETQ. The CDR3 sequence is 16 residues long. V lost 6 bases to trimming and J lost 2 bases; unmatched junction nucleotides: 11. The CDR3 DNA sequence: TGCGCCAGCACAAAAGGGCTAGCGGGGCCACAAGAGACCCAGTACTTC. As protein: CASTKGLAGPQETQYF.

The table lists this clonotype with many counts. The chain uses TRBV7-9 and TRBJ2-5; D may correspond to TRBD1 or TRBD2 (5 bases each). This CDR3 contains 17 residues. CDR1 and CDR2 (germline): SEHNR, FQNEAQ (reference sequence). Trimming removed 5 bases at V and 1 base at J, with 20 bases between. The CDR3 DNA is TGTGCCAGCAGCCCTGACGGCCGGGACGACCTCCAAGAGACCCAGTACTTC. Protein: CASSPDGRDDLQETQYF.

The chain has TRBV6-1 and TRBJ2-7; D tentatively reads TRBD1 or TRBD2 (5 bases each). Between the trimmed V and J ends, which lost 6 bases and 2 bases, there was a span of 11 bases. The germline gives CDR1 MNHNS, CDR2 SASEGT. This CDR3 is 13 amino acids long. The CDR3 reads CASRTQGPYEQYF. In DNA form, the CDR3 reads TGTGCCAGCAGGACCCAGGGACCCTACGAGCAGTACTTC.

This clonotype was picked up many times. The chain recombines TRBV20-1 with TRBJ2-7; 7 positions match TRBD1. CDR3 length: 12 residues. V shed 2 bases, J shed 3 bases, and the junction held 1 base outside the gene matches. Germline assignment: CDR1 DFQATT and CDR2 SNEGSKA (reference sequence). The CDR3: CSARQGVYEQYF. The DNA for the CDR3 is TGCAGTGCTAGACAGGGGGTCTACGAGCAGTACTTC.

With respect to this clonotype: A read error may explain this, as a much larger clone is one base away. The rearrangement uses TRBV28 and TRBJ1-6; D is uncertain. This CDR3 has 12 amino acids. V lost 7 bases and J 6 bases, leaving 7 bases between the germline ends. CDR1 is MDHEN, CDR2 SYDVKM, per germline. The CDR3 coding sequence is TGTGCCAGCAACCACCCTAATTCACCCCTCCACTTT. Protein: CASNHPNSPLHF. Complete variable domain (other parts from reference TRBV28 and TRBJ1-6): DVKVTQSSRYLVKRTGEKVFLECVQDMDHENMFWYRQDPGLGLRLIYFSYDVKMKEKGDIPEGYSVSREKKERFSLILESASTNQTSMYLCASNHPNSPLHFGNGTRLTVT.

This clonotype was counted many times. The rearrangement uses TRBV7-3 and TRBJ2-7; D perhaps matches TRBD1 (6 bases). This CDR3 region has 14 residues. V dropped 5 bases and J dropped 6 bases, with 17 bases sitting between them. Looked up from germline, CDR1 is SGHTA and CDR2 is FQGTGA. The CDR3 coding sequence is TGTGCCAGCAGCGACGGGACGTCAGGGGCCGAGCAGTACTTC. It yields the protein CASSDGTSGAEQYF. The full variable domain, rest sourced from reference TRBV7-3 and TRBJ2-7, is GAGVSQTPSNKVTEKGKYVELRCDPISGHTALYWYRQSLGQGPEFLIYFQGTGAADDSGLPNDRFFAVRPEGSVSTLKIQRTERGDSAVYLCASSDGTSGAEQYFGPGTRLTVT.

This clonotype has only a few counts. This CDR3 is CASSPLGQNNNEQFF. CDR3 DNA: TGTGCCAGCTCACCCCTAGGGCAGAACAACAATGAGCAGTTCTTC. The genes are TRBV18 and TRBJ2-1; D remains ambiguous. V shed 3 bases and J shed 5 bases, with 14 bases lying between them. Germline V gives CDR1 KGHSH, CDR2 LQKENI. The CDR3 is made up of 15 amino acids.

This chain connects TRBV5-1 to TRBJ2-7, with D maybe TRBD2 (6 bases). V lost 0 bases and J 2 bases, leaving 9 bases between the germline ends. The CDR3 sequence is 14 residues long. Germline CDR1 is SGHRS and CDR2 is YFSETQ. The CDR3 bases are TGCGCCAGCAGCTTGGAGCCGGGAGCCTACGAGCAGTACTTC. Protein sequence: CASSLEPGAYEQYF.

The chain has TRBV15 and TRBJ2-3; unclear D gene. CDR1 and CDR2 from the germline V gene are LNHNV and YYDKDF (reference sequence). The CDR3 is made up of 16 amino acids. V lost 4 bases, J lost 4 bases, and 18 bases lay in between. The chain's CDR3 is CATSKSPSQLSDTQYF. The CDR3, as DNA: TGTGCCACCAGCAAGTCCCCTTCGCAACTTTCAGATACGCAGTATTTT.

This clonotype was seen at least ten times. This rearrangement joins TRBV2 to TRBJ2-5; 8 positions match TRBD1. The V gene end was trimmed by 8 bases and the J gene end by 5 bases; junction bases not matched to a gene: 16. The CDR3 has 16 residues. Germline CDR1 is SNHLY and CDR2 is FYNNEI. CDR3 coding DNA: TGTGCCAGCTCCGACAGGGGTGGTCTAATAGGGGAGACCCAGTACTTC. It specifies CASSDRGGLIGETQYF.

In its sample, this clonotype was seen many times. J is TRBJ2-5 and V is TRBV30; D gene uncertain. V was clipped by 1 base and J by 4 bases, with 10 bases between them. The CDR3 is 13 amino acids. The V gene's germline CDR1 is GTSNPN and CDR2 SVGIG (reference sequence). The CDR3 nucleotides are TGTGCCTGGAGTGAGATCTCTACAGAGACCCAGTACTTC. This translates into CAWSEISTETQYF.

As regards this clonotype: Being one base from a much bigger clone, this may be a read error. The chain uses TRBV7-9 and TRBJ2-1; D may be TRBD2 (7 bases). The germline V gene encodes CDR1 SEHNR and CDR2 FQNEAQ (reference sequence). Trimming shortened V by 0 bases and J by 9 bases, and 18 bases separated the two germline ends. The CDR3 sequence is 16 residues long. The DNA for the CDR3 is TGTGCCAGCAGCTTAGCGGGGGGGGGCAGGGCCCGTGAGCAGTTCTTC. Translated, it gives CASSLAGGGRAREQFF.

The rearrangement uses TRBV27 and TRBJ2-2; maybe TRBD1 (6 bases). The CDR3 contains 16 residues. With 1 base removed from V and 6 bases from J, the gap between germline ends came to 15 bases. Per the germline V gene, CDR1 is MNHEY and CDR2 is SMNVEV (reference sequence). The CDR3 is CASSLLSGQPPGELFF. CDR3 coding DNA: TGTGCCAGCAGTTTATTATCAGGACAGCCCCCCGGGGAGCTGTTTTTT.